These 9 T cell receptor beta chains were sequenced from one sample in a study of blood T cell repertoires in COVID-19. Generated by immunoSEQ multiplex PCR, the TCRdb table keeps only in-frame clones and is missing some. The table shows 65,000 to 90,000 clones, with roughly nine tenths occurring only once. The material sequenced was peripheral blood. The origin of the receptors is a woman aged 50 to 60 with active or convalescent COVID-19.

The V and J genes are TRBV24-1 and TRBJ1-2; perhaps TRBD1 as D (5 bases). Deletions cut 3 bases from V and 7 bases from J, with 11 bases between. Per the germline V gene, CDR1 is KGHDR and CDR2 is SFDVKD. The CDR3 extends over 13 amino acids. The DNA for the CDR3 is TGTGCCACCAGTGATCGGCAGGGCCGTGGCTACACCTTC. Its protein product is CATSDRQGRGYTF.

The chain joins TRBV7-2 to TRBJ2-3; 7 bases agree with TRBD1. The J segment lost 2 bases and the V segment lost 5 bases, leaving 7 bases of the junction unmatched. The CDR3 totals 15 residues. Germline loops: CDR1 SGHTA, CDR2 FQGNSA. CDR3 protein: CASSARGQTTDTQYF. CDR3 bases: TGTGCCAGCAGCGCGAGGGGGCAGACCACAGATACGCAGTATTTT.

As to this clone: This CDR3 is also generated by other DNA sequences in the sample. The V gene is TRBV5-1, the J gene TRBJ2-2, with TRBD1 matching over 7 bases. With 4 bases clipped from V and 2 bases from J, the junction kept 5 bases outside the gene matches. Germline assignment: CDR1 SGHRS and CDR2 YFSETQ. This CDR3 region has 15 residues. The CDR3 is CASSPGQTNTGELFF. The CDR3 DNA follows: TGCGCCAGCAGCCCGGGACAGACCAACACCGGGGAGCTGTTTTTT.

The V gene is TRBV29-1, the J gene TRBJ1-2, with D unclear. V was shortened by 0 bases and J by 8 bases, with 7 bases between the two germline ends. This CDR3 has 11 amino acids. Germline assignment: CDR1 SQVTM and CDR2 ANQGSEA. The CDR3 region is CSVEDPGGYTF. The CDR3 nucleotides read TGCAGCGTTGAAGACCCGGGGGGCTACACCTTC. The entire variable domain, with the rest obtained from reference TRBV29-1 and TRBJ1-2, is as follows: SAVISQKPSRDICQRGTSLTIQCQVDSQVTMMFWYRQQPGQSLTLIATANQGSEATYESGFVIDKFPISRPNLTFSTLTVSNMSPEDSSIYLCSVEDPGGYTFGSGTRLTVV.

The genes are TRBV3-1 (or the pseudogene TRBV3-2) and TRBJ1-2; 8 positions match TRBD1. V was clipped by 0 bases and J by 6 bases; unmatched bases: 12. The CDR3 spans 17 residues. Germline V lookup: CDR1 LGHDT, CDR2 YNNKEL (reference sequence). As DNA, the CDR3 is TGTGCCAGCAGCCAAGATCCGGCTCGGACAGGGACGAATGGCTACACCTTC. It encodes CASSQDPARTGTNGYTF.

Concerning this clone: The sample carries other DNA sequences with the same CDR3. CDR3 in DNA: TGCGCCAGCAGCCAAGGACTAGCGGGGGGGGATGAGCAGTTCTTC. It is translated as CASSQGLAGGDEQFF. The rearrangement uses TRBV4-3 and TRBJ2-1; 14 nucleotides align to TRBD2. The CDR3 runs 15 residues. Germline V CDR1 and CDR2: LGHNA, YSLEER. The V gene end was trimmed by 1 base and the J gene end by 8 bases; junction bases not matched to a gene: 1.

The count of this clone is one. CDR3 sequence (DNA): TGTGCCAGCAGCGTGGGAGGCAGGGGGGTCACTGAAGCTTTCTTT. Amino acid sequence: CASSVGGRGVTEAFF. The chain combines TRBV9 with TRBJ1-1, with 7 nucleotides matching TRBD1. V lost 2 bases to trimming and J lost 4 bases; unmatched junction nucleotides: 8. Germline values: CDR1 SGDLS, CDR2 YYNGEE. There are 15 residues in the CDR3.

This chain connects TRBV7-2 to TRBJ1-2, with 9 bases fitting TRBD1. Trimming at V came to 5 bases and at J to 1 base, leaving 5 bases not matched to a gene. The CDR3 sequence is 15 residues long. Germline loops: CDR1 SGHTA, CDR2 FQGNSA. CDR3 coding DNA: TGTGCCAGCAGCCCACAGGGGGCGCTTAACTATGGCTACACCTTC. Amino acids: CASSPQGALNYGYTF.

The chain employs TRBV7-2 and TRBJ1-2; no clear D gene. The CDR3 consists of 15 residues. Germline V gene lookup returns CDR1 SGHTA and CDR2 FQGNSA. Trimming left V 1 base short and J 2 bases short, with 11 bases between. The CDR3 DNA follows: TGTGCCAGCAGCTTAGGGGCAGCCCTCAACTATGGCTACACCTTC. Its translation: CASSLGAALNYGYTF.